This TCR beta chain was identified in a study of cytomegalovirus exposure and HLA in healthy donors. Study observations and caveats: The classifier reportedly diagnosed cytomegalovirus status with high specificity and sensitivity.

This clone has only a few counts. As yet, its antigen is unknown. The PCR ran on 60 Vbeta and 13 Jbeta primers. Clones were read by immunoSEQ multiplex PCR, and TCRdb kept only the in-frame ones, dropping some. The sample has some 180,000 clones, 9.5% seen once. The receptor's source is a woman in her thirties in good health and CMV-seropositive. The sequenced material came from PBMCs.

CDR3 in DNA: TGTGCCAGCAGTGGAAAAGTTTCGGGGGGCTACACCTTC. Protein sequence: CASSGKVSGGYTF. The J gene is TRBJ1-2, the V gene TRBV25-1; D unresolved. V was shortened by 4 bases and J by 8 bases, with 14 bases between the two germline ends. This CDR3 comprises 13 residues. Germline assignment: CDR1 MGHDK and CDR2 SYGVNS.